This T cell receptor (beta chain) was retrieved from a study of T cells after yellow fever vaccination (dated by TCRdb to between 2018 and 2021). About the study as a whole: The SMART-Seq v4 Ultra Low Input RNA kit was used to prepare libraries from fractions with low cell numbers. To follow T-cell clones before and after primary and booster YFV17D yellow fever vaccination, bulk TCR alpha and beta repertoires were sequenced over time. Blood was collected at multiple timepoints before and after primary and secondary immunization, and bulk PBMC replicates and cell subsets were isolated. Two healthy male donors made up the cohort, one aged 18 to 29 years and the other aged 30 to 40 years.

As regards this clonotype: Its antigen is currently not known. No much larger clonotype is one base removed from it; base qualities were not supplied.

TCR cDNA was synthesized by 5'RACE template switching, through which a universal primer site and unique molecular identifiers were introduced. Priming for cDNA synthesis came from both the TCR alpha and TCR beta constant segments. Library amplification used two PCR steps, and the second PCR step added sample barcodes and sequencing adapters. Libraries were sequenced on Illumina HiSeq 2500 (2x100 bp) or NovaSeq (2x150 bp). Per the authors' processing: Demultiplexing of reads and collapsing into UMI consensus sequences were performed with MIGEC, and V(D)J alignment was carried out with MiXCR. Clonotypes responding to the vaccine were identified with edgeR on replicate PBMC samples, with the criteria of FDR below 0.01 and a log2 fold change above 5 up to day 15. CD4 or CD8 identity was assigned to each bulk clonotype according to whether the clonotype was present at higher abundance in the sequenced CD4 repertoire or the sequenced CD8 repertoire. The raw public data were reprocessed by TCRdb itself: fastp quality trimming at Q25, MiXCR clonotype calling, in-frame beta chains only. Every CDR3 protein is listed once, alongside the most common genes and DNA of its rows. These V and J calls derive from TCRdb rather than the authors' analysis. The sample table records under 600,000 distinct CDR3 sequences; around an eighth of these occur just once. About an eighth of the sample belongs to the ten largest clones.

This sample's treatment or condition label indicates: live attenuated yellow fever vaccine strain. At each blood-draw timepoint, two biological replicates of bulk PBMCs were obtained. A standard Ficoll-Paque protocol was used to isolate PBMCs from peripheral blood. TriZol was used to extract RNA from bulk PBMCs, CD4 and CD8 fractions, and dextramer-positive and dextramer-negative fractions. Study-level results and caveats: A small share of clonotypes was detected in both CD4 and CD8 compartments, with the overlap likely arising from convergent recombination. Compared with the primary T-cell response, the secondary T-cell response was faster but weaker, reaching its peak on day 5 rather than on day 15. After the booster, most clones that had expanded after primary vaccination were detected again (around 96% of CD4 and around nine tenths of CD8), suggesting broad maintenance of memory. Only a couple of donors were included in the study, so the extent to which the findings can be generalized is limited. Computational filtering was needed because FACS-sorted repertoires could contain abundant contaminating clonotypes from the bulk population.

The sequence came from a man aged 25-45 years who received the YFV17D yellow fever vaccine. Sequenced material: PBMCs, taken on the day of the yellow fever booster vaccination.

The sequenced DNA is TGTGCCAGCAGCCATATGGGACAGGGGAACGTCAATGAGCAGTTCTTC. Translation gives CASSHMGQGNVNEQFF. The rearrangement combines TRBV14 with TRBJ2-1, with 10 central nucleotides matching TRBD1. The CDR3 contains 16 residues, cysteine and phenylalanine counted. Of the read, only the CDR3 DNA is kept; its 48 bases are in frame from base 1. CDR1 and CDR2 are drawn from the germline V gene: SGHDN, FVKESK. From V the trimming removes 3 bases and from J it removes 6 bases, while the gene matches leave 8 bases of the junction unaccounted for.